This is a list of T cell receptor beta chains from one sample in a study of Graves' ophthalmopathy and Graves' hyperthyroidism. TCRdb re-called the multiplex PCR reads through MiXCR, storing one row per CDR3 protein. The sample shows 600,000 to 700,000 distinct CDR3 sequences, about 41% of them seen only once. Sequenced sample: peripheral blood. Every receptor here comes from an adult man with Graves' ophthalmopathy. Both conserved end residues are part of each CDR3. Fields, in order: D gene, J gene, V gene, CDR3 protein. The D gene is left open where the match is weak.

- | TRBJ2-1 | TRBV10-3 | CATGQLNEQFF
TRBD2 | TRBJ2-5 | TRBV10-3 | CAISARDDQRGALETQYF
- | TRBJ1-4 | TRBV2 | CASSAFGTVNEKLFF
- | TRBJ1-2 | TRBV12-5 | CASTIQSSYGYTF
TRBD1 | TRBJ2-5 | TRBV7-2 | CASSKGQGMETQYF
- | TRBJ1-4 | TRBV7-9 | CASSATGFTGEKLFF
- | TRBJ1-1 | TRBV4-2 | CASSHYPSAGNTEAFF
- | TRBJ2-7 | TRBV14 | CASSLRQFYEQYF
TRBD1 | TRBJ2-3 | TRBV15 | CATSRDRQGDTQYF
TRBD2 | TRBJ2-6 | TRBV12-5 | CASGFRLAGTDFSGANVLTF
TRBD1 | TRBJ2-7 | TRBV19 | CASKNRGPTYEQYF
- | TRBJ1-1 | TRBV2 | CASRGHEYRNTEAFF
- | TRBJ2-1 | TRBV7-9 | CASSLNGRDFDEQFF
TRBD2 | TRBJ2-2 | TRBV19 | CASSVGGVTNTGELFF
- | TRBJ1-2 | TRBV10-3 | CAISPDANYGYTF
- | TRBJ1-1 | TRBV20-1 | CSARELGRWEAFF
TRBD1 | TRBJ1-4 | TRBV2 | CASRRGQGYSNEKLFF
TRBD1 | TRBJ1-1 | TRBV25-1 | CASSGGTGFEAFF
- | TRBJ2-7 | TRBV9 | CASSVSPARDLPYEQYF
- | TRBJ1-3 | TRBV7-2 | CASSLRFGNTIYF
- | TRBJ2-2 | TRBV6-4 | CASSRSGGNTGELFF
TRBD2 | TRBJ2-5 | TRBV15 | CATSRGPTSGGGEQETQYF
- | TRBJ1-1 | TRBV10-3 | CAISWGRYTEAFF
- | TRBJ2-5 | TRBV4-3 | CASSQAYGGQETQYF
- | TRBJ2-4 | TRBV7-9 | CASSALGGKGVNIQYF
TRBD1 | TRBJ1-6 | TRBV10-3 | CASSDRDRGNSPLHF
TRBD1 | TRBJ2-7 | TRBV29-1 | CSAGQGSRYEQYF
- | TRBJ1-3 | TRBV12-3/TRBV12-4 | CASRGHFSGNTIYF
- | TRBJ2-7 | TRBV7-6 | CASSLGDQEYYEQYF
TRBD1 | TRBJ2-7 | TRBV7-6 | CASSSYGQGANEQYF
- | TRBJ1-5 | TRBV19 | CASSTLGQRANNQPQHF
TRBD1 | TRBJ2-6 | TRBV25-1 | CASAKTGEASGANVLTF
- | TRBJ2-7 | TRBV5-1 | CASSLVGGQSSYEQYF
- | TRBJ1-4 | TRBV7-8 | CASSLVEGRYEKLFF
- | TRBJ2-5 | TRBV7-3 | CAWTLGGGQETQYF
- | TRBJ1-1 | TRBV6-5 | CASSYWADSEAFF
- | TRBJ1-4 | TRBV29-1 | CSVDGAEKLFF
- | TRBJ1-2 | TRBV6-5 | CASSYSGQNDYGYTF
- | TRBJ1-4 | TRBV12-3/TRBV12-4 | CASLTEPRKLFF
- | TRBJ1-1 | TRBV7-8 | CASSLVLRGQAFF
- | TRBJ1-6 | TRBV5-6 | CASRSHRDKESYNSPLHF
- | TRBJ2-2 | TRBV10-2 | CASSEQATGELFF
- | TRBJ2-5 | TRBV19 | CASSTTGWGETQYF
- | TRBJ1-5 | TRBV9 | CASSVGGETQHF
TRBD1 | TRBJ2-2 | TRBV11-2 | CASSLEQGRNTGELFF
- | TRBJ1-1 | TRBV4-1 | CASSQPQRTNTEAFF
- | TRBJ2-5 | TRBV15 | CATSRDFETQYF
- | TRBJ2-7 | TRBV29-1 | CSVSGGEDQPQQYF
- | TRBJ2-6 | TRBV19 | CASRRLGAELSGANVLTF
- | TRBJ2-5 | TRBV3-1 | CASSQPEAGWETQYF